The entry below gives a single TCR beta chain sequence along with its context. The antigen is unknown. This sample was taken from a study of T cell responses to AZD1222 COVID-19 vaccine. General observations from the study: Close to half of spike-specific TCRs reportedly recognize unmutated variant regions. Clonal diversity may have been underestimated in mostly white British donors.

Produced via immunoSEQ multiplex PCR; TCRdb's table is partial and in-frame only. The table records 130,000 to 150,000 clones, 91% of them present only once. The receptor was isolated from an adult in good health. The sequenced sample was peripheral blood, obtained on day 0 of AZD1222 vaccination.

The CDR3 DNA is TGTGCCAGCAGTTACTCGGGACTAGCGTACGAGCAGTACTTC. Its protein is CASSYSGLAYEQYF. The chain carries TRBV6-5 and TRBJ2-7; TRBD2 agrees at 10 bases. Germline CDR1 and CDR2: MNHEY and SVGAGI. The CDR3 is made up of 14 amino acids. Trimming cost V 0 bases and J 4 bases; bases outside gene matches: 0.